The T cell receptor beta chain under discussion was sequenced for a study of blood T cell repertoires in COVID-19. On the study more broadly: Sites in the United States, Italy and Spain provided acute and convalescent COVID-19 samples. T cells, B-cell-depleted T cells, or PBMCs provided the cDNA or gDNA that served as material.

Authors' data handling: Quantification of nucleated cells was approximated via reference gene primer amplification. Sequencing used immunoSEQ multiplex PCR; TCRdb keeps in-frame clones, though not all of them. Clonal size and the V and J genes are those of that table, whereas D and trimming came from the DNA. The sample holds fewer than 50,000 clones, about four fifths seen once. V shed 5 bases, J shed 1 base, and the junction held 10 bases outside the gene matches. Germline V lookup: CDR1 MNHEY, CDR2 SVGEGT. The CDR3 consists of 16 residues. The sample was peripheral blood. The genes are TRBV6-2 or TRBV6-3 and TRBJ1-1; 7 bases align to TRBD1. The clonotype was recovered from a human donor in a cohort sampled during active COVID-19. For the CDR3, the DNA is TGTGCCAGCAGTAGCCGACAGGGAACCCGGAACACTGAAGCTTTCTTT. Its translation: CASSSRQGTRNTEAFF.